One sample yielded the 30 T cell receptor beta chains listed below, sequenced in a study of shared clonotypes between healthy human individuals. Sequencing used immunoSEQ multiplex PCR; TCRdb keeps in-frame clones, though not all of them. The repertoire has more than 2,000,000 clones, 80% to 95% of them found once; the top ten carry roughly 0.36%. Sample: naive CD4+ T cells from PBMCs. As for subset: CD45RA+ positively selected. Receptors were obtained from a man in his late teens or twenties in good health. Some clones in this sample may be carry-over from other donors' samples.

The chain has TRBV9 and TRBJ2-2; 11 nucleotides agree with TRBD2. CDR1 and CDR2 from the germline V gene are SGDLS and YYNGEE. The CDR3 consists of 16 residues. Trimming took 3 bases from V and 4 from J; bases not matched to a gene: 5. CDR3: CASSDSGRALTGELFF. The CDR3 DNA reads TGTGCCAGCAGCGATAGCGGGAGGGCCCTCACCGGGGAGCTGTTTTTT.

This clone was detected once. The chain combines TRBV27 with TRBJ2-3; D perhaps matches TRBD2 (5 bases). This CDR3 has 15 amino acids. With 0 bases removed from V and 0 bases from J, the gap between germline ends came to 7 bases. Germline-derived CDR1 and CDR2 are MNHEY and SMNVEV (reference sequence). CDR3: CASSLSSVSTDTQYF. The CDR3 region has the DNA TGTGCCAGCAGTTTATCTAGCGTGAGCACAGATACGCAGTATTTT.

This rearrangement joins TRBV10-3 to TRBJ2-7; D is unclear. CDR1 and CDR2 (germline): ENHRY, SYGVKD. The length of the CDR3 is 10 residues. Trimming cost V 8 bases and J 9 bases, with 11 bases left between them. In nucleotides, the CDR3 is TGTGCCATCGCGAGTGGGTTGCAGTACTTC. This codes for CAIASGLQYF.

The chain recombines TRBV9 with TRBJ2-7, with 10 bases identical to TRBD2. The germline gives CDR1 SGDLS, CDR2 YYNGEE. There are 16 residues in the CDR3. The V segment lost 2 bases and the J segment 0 bases; nucleotides outside the gene matches: 5. This chain's CDR3 is CASSVSAGGNSYEQYF. The CDR3 DNA is TGTGCCAGCAGCGTCTCAGCGGGAGGGAACTCCTACGAGCAGTACTTC.

This clone was counted once. The chain combines TRBV30 with TRBJ2-5; possible D gene TRBD2, 6 bases. Trimming removed 0 bases at V and 2 bases at J, with 10 bases between. From germline, CDR1 is GTSNPN and CDR2 SVGIG (reference sequence). There are 14 residues in the CDR3. The CDR3 nucleotides are TGTGCCTGGAGTGTGGCGGGGCTACAAGAGACCCAGTACTTC. Protein: CAWSVAGLQETQYF. Together with reference TRBV30 and TRBJ2-5, the CDR3 gives the full variable domain: SQTIHQWPATLVQPVGSPLSLECTVEGTSNPNLYWYRQAAGRGLQLLFYSVGIGQISSEVPQNLSASRPQDRQFILSSKKLLLSDSGFYLCAWSVAGLQETQYFGPGTRLLVL.

This clone was seen a single time. The chain has TRBV5-6 and TRBJ2-5, with 8 bases fitting TRBD2. Losses at the gene ends were 6 bases for V and 7 bases for J; bases not matched to a gene: 17. The CDR3 runs 16 residues. Germline V gene lookup returns CDR1 SGHDT and CDR2 YYEEEE. DNA of the CDR3: TGTGCCAGCACCCCACCCGGACTAGCCAACCGGGGGACCCAGTACTTC. It translates to CASTPPGLANRGTQYF. Together with reference TRBV5-6 and TRBJ2-5, the CDR3 gives the full variable domain: DAGVTQSPTHLIKTRGQQVTLRCSPKSGHDTVSWYQQALGQGPQFIFQYYEEEERQRGNFPDRFSGHQFPNYSSELNVNALLLGDSALYLCASTPPGLANRGTQYFGPGTRLLVL.

The V call is TRBV6-6, the J call TRBJ1-3, with D tentatively TRBD1 (6 bases). The germline gives CDR1 MNHNY, CDR2 SVGAGI (reference sequence). The CDR3 is 16 residues long. The ends were cut back, 4 bases at V and 0 bases at J, with 13 bases in the middle. The CDR3 coding sequence is TGTGCCAGCAGTTCCGGGACAACCGTCTCTGGAAACACCATATATTTT. It specifies CASSSGTTVSGNTIYF.

A note on this clone: In the same sample, other DNA sequences code for this CDR3. The J gene is TRBJ2-3, the V gene TRBV20-1, with D tentatively TRBD2 (6 bases). CDR1 is DFQATT, CDR2 SNEGSKA, per germline (reference sequence). The V and J ends lost 5 bases and 5 bases respectively, with 8 bases between them. The CDR3 spans 11 residues. For the CDR3, the DNA is TGCAGTGCTCCCGGGGGAGATACGCAGTATTTT. Protein: CSAPGGDTQYF.

This clone is a singleton in its sample. CDR3 in DNA: TGTGCCTGGTCAGAAGGTGGGCAGGGTGCCGAGCAGTACTTC. Translating it yields CAWSEGGQGAEQYF. This chain joins TRBV30 and TRBJ2-7; a possible D gene is TRBD1 (5 bases). The length of the CDR3 is 14 residues. Germline V gene lookup returns CDR1 GTSNPN and CDR2 SVGIG (reference sequence). V lost 5 bases to trimming and J lost 6 bases, with 20 bases between them.

The V gene is TRBV6-5, the J gene TRBJ2-3; D gene ambiguous. CDR3 length: 13 residues. V was shortened by 7 bases and J by 6 bases, with 14 bases between the two germline ends. In germline, CDR1 is MNHEY, CDR2 SVGAGI. Here the CDR3 DNA reads TGTGCCAGCACACGCAAACACCTGGATACGCAGTATTTT. Encoded protein: CASTRKHLDTQYF.

V is TRBV29-1 and J is TRBJ2-3; no definite D call. This CDR3 has 13 amino acids. Germline loops: CDR1 SQVTM, CDR2 ANQGSEA. The V end was cut by 7 bases, the J end by 1 base, with 12 bases between. The chain's CDR3 is CSAPKPGTDTQYF. DNA for the CDR3: TGCAGCGCCCCGAAGCCTGGCACAGATACGCAGTATTTT.

V usage is TRBV6-6 and J usage is TRBJ1-2, with D possibly being TRBD1 (5 bases). Between the trimmed V and J ends, which lost 5 bases and 6 bases, there was a span of 16 bases. The germline V gene has CDR1 MNHNY and CDR2 SVGAGI (reference sequence). This CDR3 has 14 residues. CDR3 coding DNA: TGTGCCAGCAGTCCCCCCGCAGGGATGAATGGCTACACCTTC. Amino acid sequence: CASSPPAGMNGYTF.

The chain recombines TRBV28 with TRBJ1-3; tentative D call: TRBD1 (5 bases). The CDR3 consists of 16 residues. Germline CDR1 MDHEN, CDR2 SYDVKM. V was shortened by 5 bases and J by 0 bases, with 14 bases between the two germline ends. CDR3 DNA: TGTGCCAGCAGTCTCCGGGGCAGTAGCTCTGGAAACACCATATATTTT. This codes for CASSLRGSSSGNTIYF.

The chain combines TRBV5-1 with TRBJ2-1; 9 positions agree with TRBD2. With 6 bases clipped from V and 6 bases from J, the junction kept 10 bases outside the gene matches. The length of the CDR3 is 15 residues. In germline, CDR1 is SGHRS, CDR2 YFSETQ. The CDR3 reads CASNPWAGGPNEQFF. CDR3 sequence (DNA): TGCGCCAGCAACCCGTGGGCGGGAGGGCCCAATGAGCAGTTCTTC.

The rearrangement links TRBV2 to TRBJ2-5; TRBD1 is a possible D gene (6 bases). The CDR3 extends over 13 amino acids. Trimming pared 6 bases from V and 5 bases from J, leaving 13 bases between. Per the germline V gene, CDR1 is SNHLY and CDR2 is FYNNEI. DNA of the CDR3: TGTGCCAGCAGCGGACAGTTCTCGGAGACCCAGTACTTC. Its protein is CASSGQFSETQYF.

The genes are TRBV11-2 and TRBJ2-1, with 7 bases identical to TRBD1. The CDR3 contains 15 residues. Germline trimming cut 4 bases from V and 9 bases from J; bases unmatched to any gene: 12. Per germline, CDR1 SGHAT and CDR2 FQNNGV. The CDR3 protein is CASSSRQGGFGEQFF. The DNA for the CDR3 is TGTGCCAGCAGCTCGAGACAGGGTGGATTTGGTGAGCAGTTCTTC.

The rearrangement joins TRBV11-3 to TRBJ2-1; a possible D gene is TRBD2 (5 bases). Trimming removed 4 bases from V and 2 bases from J, with 9 bases in between. CDR1 and CDR2 from the germline V gene are SGHNT and YENEEA. The CDR3 covers 14 residues. The CDR3 reads CASSSWETYNEQFF. CDR3 in DNA: TGTGCCAGCAGCTCTTGGGAGACCTACAATGAGCAGTTCTTC.

This clone was detected only once. The V and J genes are TRBV5-6 and TRBJ2-7; the match to TRBD1 covers 9 bases. Germline values: CDR1 SGHDT, CDR2 YYEEEE. The CDR3 runs to 14 residues. The V gene end was trimmed by 6 bases and the J gene end by 5 bases; junction bases not matched to a gene: 9. CDR3 sequence (DNA): TGTGCCAGCACCACCCGGACAGGGGAGAACGAGCAGTACTTC. Translating it yields CASTTRTGENEQYF.

The chain couples TRBV4-2 to TRBJ2-2; D might be TRBD1 or TRBD2, each matching 5 bases. Germline V gives CDR1 LGHNA, CDR2 YNFKEQ. This CDR3 region has 16 residues. V dropped 0 bases and J dropped 4 bases, with 12 bases sitting between them. CDR3 coding DNA: TGTGCCAGCAGCCAAGATCCCCCAGGGACCACCGGGGAGCTGTTTTTT. Protein product: CASSQDPPGTTGELFF.

The rearrangement uses TRBV4-1 and TRBJ2-3; tentative D call: TRBD2 (5 bases). V lost 4 bases to trimming and J lost 2 bases, with 7 bases between them. Germline V gene lookup returns CDR1 MGHRA and CDR2 YSYEKL. The CDR3 consists of 13 residues. The DNA for the CDR3 is TGCGCCAGCAGCCTCGGGGACACAGATACGCAGTATTTT. Translation: CASSLGDTDTQYF.

The gene calls are TRBV7-2 and TRBJ1-2; D not resolved. This CDR3 has 12 residues. Trimming left V 5 bases short and J 6 bases short, with 10 bases between. Per germline, CDR1 SGHTA and CDR2 FQGNSA. The CDR3 DNA is TGTGCCAGCAGCCAATCGGTAGATGGCTACACCTTC. It encodes CASSQSVDGYTF.

This chain connects TRBV5-4 to TRBJ2-6; D is unclear. The germline gives CDR1 SGHNT, CDR2 YYREEE (reference sequence). This CDR3 comprises 16 residues. Deletions cut 4 bases from V and 0 bases from J, with 11 bases between. In DNA, the CDR3 is TGTGCCAGCAGCCCCCTGGGGATCTCTGGGGCCAACGTCCTGACTTTC. This sequence encodes CASSPLGISGANVLTF.

The chain joins TRBV30 to TRBJ2-2; D might be TRBD1 (6 bases). The CDR3 loop spans 14 amino acids. The ends were cut back, 5 bases at V and 3 bases at J, with 13 bases in the middle. Germline V lookup: CDR1 GTSNPN, CDR2 SVGIG (reference sequence). The CDR3: CAWVTGRYTGELFF. Written as DNA, the CDR3 is TGTGCCTGGGTAACAGGGAGATACACCGGGGAGCTGTTTTTT. The whole variable domain, filled in from reference TRBV30 and TRBJ2-2, reads SQTIHQWPATLVQPVGSPLSLECTVEGTSNPNLYWYRQAAGRGLQLLFYSVGIGQISSEVPQNLSASRPQDRQFILSSKKLLLSDSGFYLCAWVTGRYTGELFFGEGSRLTVL.

The CDR3 is CASRGGSTDTQYF. CDR3 in DNA: TGCGCCAGCAGGGGCGGTAGCACAGATACGCAGTATTTT. The rearrangement uses TRBV5-1 and TRBJ2-3; D not certain. This CDR3 contains 13 residues. The germline V gene encodes CDR1 SGHRS and CDR2 YFSETQ. Trimming stripped 5 bases from V and 0 bases from J, with 7 bases between.

This rearrangement joins TRBV30 to TRBJ2-5, with D possibly TRBD1 on 5 matching bases. The CDR3 is 13 residues long. V gave up 2 bases and J gave up 5 bases, with 12 bases separating them. Germline assignment: CDR1 GTSNPN and CDR2 SVGIG (reference sequence). CDR3 coding DNA: TGTGCCTGGAGTCCACAGGTTCGGGAGACCCAGTACTTC. As protein: CAWSPQVRETQYF.

The rearrangement joins TRBV18 to TRBJ2-6; 11 bases fit TRBD2. In germline, CDR1 is KGHSH, CDR2 LQKENI. The J segment lost 9 bases and the V segment lost 6 bases, leaving 10 bases of the junction unmatched. The CDR3 extends over 16 amino acids. The CDR3 DNA is TGTGCCAGCTCGCCAAATACGGGACTAGCGGTCAACGTCCTGACTTTC. Translating it yields CASSPNTGLAVNVLTF.

The chain recombines TRBV28 with TRBJ2-7; D gene uncertain. The CDR3 length is 13 residues. V was clipped by 1 base and J by 1 base, with 5 bases between them. The V gene's germline CDR1 is MDHEN and CDR2 SYDVKM. The CDR3: CASSLLKSYEQYF. The CDR3 bases are TGTGCCAGCAGTTTATTGAAGTCCTACGAGCAGTACTTC.

The V gene is TRBV14, the J gene TRBJ2-7; 10 bases are a match to TRBD2. Per the germline V gene, CDR1 is SGHDN and CDR2 is FVKESK. The junction had 9 bases not matched to a gene; V was cut back by 4 bases and J by 3 bases. The CDR3 covers 16 residues. CDR3 coding DNA: TGTGCCAGCAGCCGCCAGCGGGGGGGCGGGGGCTACGAGCAGTACTTC. Translation: CASSRQRGGGGYEQYF.

The chain uses TRBV5-1 and TRBJ2-2; 7 bases are shared with TRBD1. Trimming cost V 7 bases and J 0 bases; bases outside gene matches: 12. This CDR3 is 17 amino acids long. CDR1 and CDR2 from the germline V gene are SGHRS and YFSETQ. The CDR3 DNA reads as TGCGCCAGCGGCCCAGAAACCGGGACAGCGAACACCGGGGAGCTGTTTTTT. This codes for CASGPETGTANTGELFF.

The chain couples TRBV23-1 to TRBJ2-6; 7 bases agree with TRBD2. TRBV23-1 is sorted into the ORF group, with uncertain function. This CDR3 has 15 residues. After removal of 6 bases from V and 2 bases from J, the junction contained 4 bases not matched to a gene. The CDR3 loop reads CASSPAGTGANVLTF. The CDR3 DNA reads as TGCGCCAGCAGCCCAGCGGGGACTGGGGCCAACGTCCTGACTTTC.